This is a list of T cell receptor beta chains from one sample in a study of CD8+ T cells in alopecia areata. TCRdb's copy holds only in-frame clones and misses some; the assay was immunoSEQ multiplex PCR. The sample holds approximately 210,000 clones, roughly 66% seen once. The material sequenced was CD4+ T cells sorted from blood, taken around week 42, from a patient treated with tofacitinib. Every receptor here comes from a human donor with alopecia areata. The CDR3 runs from the conserved cysteine through the conserved F or W. Fields, in order: J gene, clone size, V gene, D gene, CDR3 protein, CDR3 DNA. A D gene is named only where the DNA matches it firmly. Clone size is given for some rows only: seen once, a few or many times, or a class if the clone is expanded.

>TRBJ2-7|.|TRBV6-6|.
CASSDPPQAYEQYF
TGTGCCAGCAGTGACCCGCCGCAGGCCTACGAGCAGTACTTC
>TRBJ2-7|.|TRBV10-3|.
CAIRTLNYEQYF
TGTGCCATCCGGACTCTGAATTACGAGCAGTACTTC
>TRBJ1-5|.|TRBV28|.
CASTRGGGNQPQHF
TGTGCCAGCACGAGGGGGGGAGGCAATCAGCCCCAGCATTTT
>TRBJ2-6|.|TRBV11-3|TRBD1
CASSFAGTGYSGANVLTF
TGTGCCAGCAGCTTCGCCGGGACAGGGTACTCTGGGGCCAACGTCCTGACTTTC
>TRBJ1-1|few|TRBV29-1|.
CSVTGLYTEAFF
TGCAGCGTTACGGGACTGTACACTGAAGCTTTCTTT
>TRBJ2-3|.|TRBV15|TRBD1
CASGTGGTDTQYF
TGTGCCAGCGGGACAGGGGGCACAGATACGCAGTATTTT
>TRBJ1-2|.|TRBV30|.
CAWSAGDYGYTF
TGTGCCTGGAGTGCAGGGGACTATGGCTACACCTTC
>TRBJ1-2|.|TRBV5-1|.
CASSPGQYGYTF
TGCGCCAGCAGCCCCGGACAGTACGGCTACACCTTC
>TRBJ1-1|few|TRBV29-1|.
CSVEDTGTAVGAFF
TGCAGCGTTGAAGATACGGGAACCGCGGTCGGAGCTTTCTTT
>TRBJ1-1|.|TRBV29-1|.
CSVQGQNSLHEAFF
TGCAGCGTCCAAGGACAAAACTCACTTCATGAAGCTTTCTTT
>TRBJ1-2|.|TRBV5-1|.
CASSPILQGPGYTF
TGCGCCAGCAGCCCAATCCTGCAGGGTCCCGGCTACACCTTC
>TRBJ1-4|.|TRBV4-1|.
CASSQVGPLGGEKLFF
TGCGCCAGCAGCCAAGTCGGACCCTTGGGAGGTGAAAAACTGTTTTTT
>TRBJ2-3|.|TRBV6-5|TRBD2
CASSYLAGGTDTQYF
TGTGCCAGCAGTTACCTAGCGGGGGGCACAGATACGCAGTATTTT
>TRBJ1-1|.|TRBV29-1|.
CSVEPVLNTEAFF
TGCAGCGTTGAACCCGTTTTGAACACTGAAGCTTTCTTT
>TRBJ1-2|.|TRBV29-1|.
CSVEQGGVGYTF
TGCAGCGTGGAACAGGGAGGGGTTGGCTACACCTTC
>TRBJ2-5|.|TRBV29-1|.
CSVAVGETQYF
TGCAGCGTTGCGGTAGGGGAGACCCAGTACTTC
>TRBJ1-1|few|TRBV7-2|.
CASSGQGTTEAFF
TGTGCCAGCAGCGGCCAGGGGACCACTGAAGCTTTCTTT
>TRBJ2-3|once|TRBV7-8|.
CASSYGTHGSTDTQYF
TGTGCCAGCAGTTACGGGACCCACGGGTCCACAGATACGCAGTATTTT
>TRBJ2-7|.|TRBV27|.
CASSLTYFDEQYF
TGTGCCAGCAGTTTAACTTATTTCGATGAGCAGTACTTC
>TRBJ2-3|.|TRBV2|.
CASISAEFTDTQYF
TGTGCCAGCATTTCGGCGGAATTCACAGATACGCAGTATTTT
>TRBJ1-1|.|TRBV7-9|.
CASSPQVVNTEAFF
TGTGCCAGCAGCCCACAGGTGGTGAACACTGAAGCTTTCTTT
>TRBJ2-1|.|TRBV15|TRBD2
CATSRERGGAGGKYNEQFF
TGTGCCACCAGCAGAGAGAGAGGTGGAGCGGGGGGCAAATACAATGAGCAGTTCTTC
>TRBJ2-7|.|TRBV14|.
CASSKNTHYEQYF
TGTGCCAGCAGCAAAAATACCCACTACGAGCAGTACTTC
>TRBJ1-2|.|TRBV2|.
CASSQGQRVAGYTF
TGTGCCAGCAGTCAGGGGCAACGGGTTGCTGGCTACACCTTC
>TRBJ1-2|once|TRBV5-1|.
CASSLGGRSGYTF
TGCGCCAGCAGCTTGGGGGGCAGGAGTGGCTACACCTTC
>TRBJ1-1|.|TRBV10-3|.
CAISDPPEGRAFF
TGTGCCATCAGTGATCCCCCGGAGGGCCGAGCTTTCTTT
>TRBJ1-2|.|TRBV2|.
CASSDSRPISYGYTF
TGTGCCAGCAGTGATAGCAGGCCCATATCATATGGCTACACCTTC
>TRBJ1-1|.|TRBV9|.
CASSPSTQGTEAFF
TGTGCCAGCAGCCCCTCGACCCAGGGGACTGAAGCTTTCTTT
>TRBJ1-5|few|TRBV23-1|TRBD1
CASSHPADRGHQPQHF
TGCGCCAGCAGTCATCCCGCTGACAGGGGGCATCAGCCCCAGCATTTT
>TRBJ1-2|.|TRBV30|TRBD1
CAWTQGGHGYTF
TGTGCCTGGACACAGGGGGGGCATGGCTACACCTTC
>TRBJ2-1|.|TRBV15|TRBD2
CATSRDLGLALFF
TGTGCCACCAGCAGAGATTTAGGACTAGCGTTGTTCTTC
>TRBJ1-5|.|TRBV16|.
CASSQFGYNQPQHF
TGTGCCAGCAGCCAATTCGGGTACAATCAGCCCCAGCATTTT
>TRBJ1-1|.|TRBV19|TRBD1
CASSMDRGVPEAFF
TGTGCCAGTAGTATGGACAGGGGCGTCCCTGAAGCTTTCTTT
>TRBJ2-2|few|TRBV14|TRBD2
CASSQVAGDTGELFF
TGTGCCAGCAGCCAAGTAGCGGGGGACACCGGGGAGCTGTTTTTT
>TRBJ1-1|.|TRBV29-1|TRBD1
CSVEVPTGTNTEAFF
TGCAGCGTTGAAGTCCCGACAGGGACTAACACTGAAGCTTTCTTT
>TRBJ1-2|few|TRBV29-1|TRBD1
CSVESSGDRGRNGYTF
TGCAGCGTTGAAAGTAGTGGGGACAGGGGGCGAAATGGCTACACCTTC
>TRBJ2-2|.|TRBV9|.
CASSVAGGYTGELFF
TGTGCCAGCAGCGTAGCCGGGGGTTACACCGGGGAGCTGTTTTTT
>TRBJ2-3|.|TRBV5-1|.
CASSLAALGADTQYF
TGCGCCAGCAGCTTGGCCGCCCTAGGGGCAGATACGCAGTATTTT
>TRBJ2-7|.|TRBV10-3|.
CAISAGNEQYF
TGTGCCATCAGTGCAGGGAACGAGCAGTACTTC
>TRBJ2-7|.|TRBV2|.
CASSESLGYEQYF
TGTGCCAGCAGTGAATCCCTAGGCTACGAGCAGTACTTC
>TRBJ2-3|.|TRBV6-6|.
CASSYGSTDTQYF
TGTGCCAGCAGTTACGGAAGCACAGATACGCAGTATTTT
>TRBJ1-2|.|TRBV14|.
CASSQKDSTWGYTF
TGTGCCAGCAGCCAGAAGGATTCGACTTGGGGCTACACCTTC
>TRBJ1-5|.|TRBV19|.
CASRDRTQSNQPQHF
TGTGCCAGTAGAGATAGGACCCAGAGCAATCAGCCCCAGCATTTT
>TRBJ1-6|.|TRBV11-2|.
CASSPGQGLGYPLHF
TGTGCCAGCAGCCCCGGCCAGGGCTTAGGTTATCCCCTCCACTTT
>TRBJ2-1|.|TRBV4-1|.
CASSGTGTYNEQFF
TGCGCCAGCAGCGGGACTGGAACATACAATGAGCAGTTCTTC
>TRBJ1-3|.|TRBV29-1|.
CSVEGQRSSGNTIYF
TGCAGCGTTGAAGGCCAACGGAGCTCTGGAAACACCATATATTTT
>TRBJ1-2|.|TRBV29-1|TRBD1
CSDWTGGRGYTF
TGCAGCGATTGGACAGGGGGTCGTGGCTACACCTTC
>TRBJ1-1|.|TRBV7-3|.
CASSPQGSNTEAFF
TGTGCCAGCAGCCCACAGGGTTCGAACACTGAAGCTTTCTTT
>TRBJ2-3|.|TRBV5-6|TRBD2
CASSLVASGGYTDTQYF
TGTGCCAGCAGCTTGGTCGCTAGCGGGGGATACACAGATACGCAGTATTTT
>TRBJ1-5|once|TRBV11-2|.
CASSATTGAIAQPQHF
TGTGCCAGCAGCGCCACCACCGGGGCTATAGCTCAGCCCCAGCATTTT
>TRBJ2-7|.|TRBV7-3|.
CASSLQLAGPYEQYF
TGTGCCAGCAGCTTACAACTAGCCGGTCCCTACGAGCAGTACTTC
>TRBJ2-3|few|TRBV29-1|.
CSLGADAEYF
TGCAGCCTAGGAGCGGACGCGGAGTATTTT
>TRBJ2-1|.|TRBV29-1|.
CSVEGLAGRPHNEQFF
TGCAGCGTTGAAGGGTTGGCAGGGAGGCCCCACAATGAGCAGTTCTTC
>TRBJ1-2|.|TRBV11-2|.
CASSLDQVANYGYTF
TGTGCCAGCAGCTTAGATCAGGTAGCTAACTATGGCTACACCTTC